This is a list of T cell receptor beta chains from one sample in a study of breast tumors, draining lymph nodes, adjacent tissues. TCRdb re-called the multiplex PCR reads with MiXCR, one entry per CDR3 protein. The sample holds fewer than 150,000 distinct CDR3 sequences, 20% to 25% seen once. Sequencing was done on a sample of axillary lymph node tissue. The receptor source for this set is a female donor with breast cancer. Some clones in this sample may be carry-over from other donors' samples. Both conserved end residues are part of each CDR3. Fields, in order: J gene, D gene, clone size, V gene, CDR3 DNA, CDR3 protein. D genes are given only for firm matches. Size is omitted from some rows. Given values are once, few, many or a class for expanded clones.

j_gene: TRBJ2-5
d_gene: TRBD2
abundance: many
v_gene: TRBV5-1
CDR3nt: TGCGCCAGCAGCATGGGACTAGAGGAGACCCAGTACTTC
CDR3aa: CASSMGLEETQYF

j_gene: TRBJ2-3
d_gene: .
abundance: many
v_gene: TRBV7-3
CDR3nt: TGTGCCAGCAGCTTATCAGTAACAGATACGCAGTATTTT
CDR3aa: CASSLSVTDTQYF

j_gene: TRBJ2-4
d_gene: TRBD1
abundance: few
v_gene: TRBV7-9
CDR3nt: TGTGCCAGCAGCCCGACAGGGATAAACATTCAGTACTTC
CDR3aa: CASSPTGINIQYF

j_gene: TRBJ2-2
d_gene: .
abundance: many
v_gene: TRBV5-1
CDR3nt: TGCGCCAGCAGCTTTCGCGGGCCGGCGAACACCGGGGAGCTGTTTTTT
CDR3aa: CASSFRGPANTGELFF

j_gene: TRBJ2-7
d_gene: .
abundance: many
v_gene: TRBV9
CDR3nt: TGTGCCAGCAGCCCAGCCCCGTCGGGGTACGAGCAGTACTTC
CDR3aa: CASSPAPSGYEQYF

j_gene: TRBJ2-1
d_gene: .
abundance: many
v_gene: TRBV5-1
CDR3nt: TGCGCCAGCAGCTTGCCGATGGCTAGCGTCGTCGGCGAGCAGTTCTTC
CDR3aa: CASSLPMASVVGEQFF

j_gene: TRBJ2-7
d_gene: .
abundance: many
v_gene: TRBV27
CDR3nt: TGTGCCAGCATCTCTCTGAACACCCACGAGCAGTACTTC
CDR3aa: CASISLNTHEQYF

j_gene: TRBJ1-5
d_gene: .
abundance: many
v_gene: TRBV7-8
CDR3nt: TGTGCCAGCAGCCTGACAGAGGGCGATCAGCCCCAGCATTTT
CDR3aa: CASSLTEGDQPQHF

j_gene: TRBJ2-5
d_gene: TRBD2
abundance: .
v_gene: TRBV27
CDR3nt: TGTGCCAGCACAATAGCGGGAGGGCGGGAGACCCAGTACTTC
CDR3aa: CASTIAGGRETQYF

j_gene: TRBJ2-7
d_gene: .
abundance: many
v_gene: TRBV11-1
CDR3nt: TGTGCCAGCAGCTTAGCACCCAGCACCCACGAGCAGTACTTC
CDR3aa: CASSLAPSTHEQYF

j_gene: TRBJ2-1
d_gene: .
abundance: many
v_gene: TRBV10-3
CDR3nt: TGTGCCATCAGTGAAAACGACGGAAACAATGAGCAGTTCTTC
CDR3aa: CAISENDGNNEQFF

j_gene: TRBJ2-7
d_gene: .
abundance: many
v_gene: TRBV27
CDR3nt: TGTGCCAGCAGTTTACTGGGCGTACCCAACGAGCAGTACTTC
CDR3aa: CASSLLGVPNEQYF

j_gene: TRBJ2-3
d_gene: .
abundance: .
v_gene: TRBV9
CDR3nt: TGTGCCAGCAGGCCGGGACTCACAGATACGCAGTATTTT
CDR3aa: CASRPGLTDTQYF

j_gene: TRBJ1-4
d_gene: TRBD1
abundance: once
v_gene: TRBV27
CDR3nt: TGTGCCAGCAGTTTTATTTCAGGGGGGGGTGAAAAACTGTTTTTT
CDR3aa: CASSFISGGGEKLFF

j_gene: TRBJ2-1
d_gene: .
abundance: few
v_gene: TRBV19
CDR3nt: TGTGCCAGTAGTATAGGGGATGTTCCGGGTCCACCGAATGAGCAGTTCTTC
CDR3aa: CASSIGDVPGPPNEQFF

j_gene: TRBJ2-3
d_gene: TRBD2
abundance: few
v_gene: TRBV9
CDR3nt: TGTGCCAGCAGCCCGACTAGCGGGAGCCTCGGGGGTACGCAGTATTTT
CDR3aa: CASSPTSGSLGGTQYF

j_gene: TRBJ2-5
d_gene: .
abundance: many
v_gene: TRBV10-3
CDR3nt: TGTGCCACCACTCCGGGGCCCAGGGAGACCCAGTACTTC
CDR3aa: CATTPGPRETQYF

j_gene: TRBJ1-5
d_gene: .
abundance: many
v_gene: TRBV30
CDR3nt: TGTGCCTGGAGTGCAGGACGGGGCAATCAGCCCCAGCATTTT
CDR3aa: CAWSAGRGNQPQHF

j_gene: TRBJ1-6
d_gene: .
abundance: few
v_gene: TRBV28
CDR3nt: TGTGCCAGCAGTTTGAGAGGTATCAATTCACCCCTCCACTTT
CDR3aa: CASSLRGINSPLHF

j_gene: TRBJ2-7
d_gene: .
abundance: many
v_gene: TRBV2
CDR3nt: TGTGCCACCCGCGGCGGTTCCTACGAGCAGTACTTC
CDR3aa: CATRGGSYEQYF

j_gene: TRBJ2-5
d_gene: .
abundance: many
v_gene: TRBV7-9
CDR3nt: TGTGCCAGCAGCTTCGGTAGGGGGACCCAGTACTTC
CDR3aa: CASSFGRGTQYF

j_gene: TRBJ2-1
d_gene: .
abundance: many
v_gene: TRBV24-1
CDR3nt: TGTGCCACCAGTGATCCCTCCCGTACCAATGAGCAGTTCTTC
CDR3aa: CATSDPSRTNEQFF

j_gene: TRBJ1-6
d_gene: .
abundance: many
v_gene: TRBV6-1
CDR3nt: TGTGCCAGCAGTGAAGGCCCGACAGGACGAAATTCACCCCTCCACTTT
CDR3aa: CASSEGPTGRNSPLHF

j_gene: TRBJ2-7
d_gene: TRBD1
abundance: many
v_gene: TRBV4-2
CDR3nt: TGTGCCAGCAGCCACTTGGATCGACAGGGGACCTACGAGCAGTACTTC
CDR3aa: CASSHLDRQGTYEQYF

j_gene: TRBJ1-1
d_gene: .
abundance: .
v_gene: TRBV18
CDR3nt: TGTGCCAGCTCACCACCCGCCAGGTTGACTGAAGCTTTCTTT
CDR3aa: CASSPPARLTEAFF

j_gene: TRBJ1-2
d_gene: .
abundance: many
v_gene: TRBV2
CDR3nt: TGTGCCAGCACCTTTGACAGTAACTATGGCTACACCTTC
CDR3aa: CASTFDSNYGYTF

j_gene: TRBJ2-1
d_gene: TRBD2
abundance: many
v_gene: TRBV7-3
CDR3nt: TGTGCCAGCAGCCCCGGGGGCGGGGGGTACAATGAGCAGTTCTTC
CDR3aa: CASSPGGGGYNEQFF

j_gene: TRBJ2-2
d_gene: .
abundance: many
v_gene: TRBV4-1
CDR3nt: TGCGCCAGCAGCCAAAGACAGGTAGCGAACACCGGGGAGCTGTTTTTT
CDR3aa: CASSQRQVANTGELFF

j_gene: TRBJ2-3
d_gene: TRBD2
abundance: many
v_gene: TRBV2
CDR3nt: TGTGCCAGCAGTGAGCCCCGGGGGACTAGCGGATTCATGGATACGCAGTATTTT
CDR3aa: CASSEPRGTSGFMDTQYF

j_gene: TRBJ1-2
d_gene: TRBD1
abundance: few
v_gene: TRBV6-5
CDR3nt: TGTGCCAGCAGCCAACCCTCGGACAGGGTAAGTGGCGGCTACACCTTC
CDR3aa: CASSQPSDRVSGGYTF

j_gene: TRBJ2-7
d_gene: TRBD1
abundance: .
v_gene: TRBV18
CDR3nt: TGTGCCAGCTCACCCCGAGGCAGGGGGCACTCCTACGAGCAGTACTTC
CDR3aa: CASSPRGRGHSYEQYF

j_gene: TRBJ1-2
d_gene: .
abundance: .
v_gene: TRBV30
CDR3nt: TGTGCCTGGGGCAGGGGTATCTATGGCTACACCTTC
CDR3aa: CAWGRGIYGYTF

j_gene: TRBJ2-5
d_gene: TRBD2
abundance: many
v_gene: TRBV5-1
CDR3nt: TGCGCCAGCAGCTTGCCTACGCCGTACCGACTAGCGGAGGGGGAGACCCAGTACTTC
CDR3aa: CASSLPTPYRLAEGETQYF

j_gene: TRBJ2-7
d_gene: .
abundance: many
v_gene: TRBV11-2
CDR3nt: TGTGCCAGCAGCTTAGACGCGGGACCCCGTTCCGAGCAGTACTTC
CDR3aa: CASSLDAGPRSEQYF

j_gene: TRBJ1-5
d_gene: TRBD1
abundance: many
v_gene: TRBV20-1
CDR3nt: TGCAGTGCTAGCCGGGACAGGCGTAATCAGCCCCAGCATTTT
CDR3aa: CSASRDRRNQPQHF

j_gene: TRBJ1-6
d_gene: .
abundance: .
v_gene: TRBV11-2
CDR3nt: TGTGCCAGCAGTTTTCGGCTTAGGGACTCACCCCTCCACTTT
CDR3aa: CASSFRLRDSPLHF

j_gene: TRBJ2-7
d_gene: .
abundance: many
v_gene: TRBV12-3/TRBV12-4
CDR3nt: TGTGCCAGCAGTAGAGGGTGGCCCACGCTGTTCTACGAGCAGTACTTC
CDR3aa: CASSRGWPTLFYEQYF

j_gene: TRBJ2-7
d_gene: .
abundance: many
v_gene: TRBV7-2
CDR3nt: TGTGCCAGCAGCCCCTCAGGAAGGACGCAGTACTTC
CDR3aa: CASSPSGRTQYF

j_gene: TRBJ2-2
d_gene: .
abundance: many
v_gene: TRBV9
CDR3nt: TGTGCCAGCAGCTCTAATCCTCAGATTGGCGGGGAGCTGTTTTTT
CDR3aa: CASSSNPQIGGELFF

j_gene: TRBJ1-2
d_gene: .
abundance: many
v_gene: TRBV20-1
CDR3nt: TGCAGTGCCTCGTCCGGGACACAATATGGCTACACCTTC
CDR3aa: CSASSGTQYGYTF

j_gene: TRBJ2-7
d_gene: .
abundance: many
v_gene: TRBV7-4
CDR3nt: TGTGCCAGCAGCACTTGTACAGGAATCCACTCCTACGAGCAGTACTTC
CDR3aa: CASSTCTGIHSYEQYF

j_gene: TRBJ2-7
d_gene: .
abundance: many
v_gene: TRBV18
CDR3nt: TGTGCCAGCTCACCGCCTTTTACGGGCGAGCAGTACTTC
CDR3aa: CASSPPFTGEQYF

j_gene: TRBJ1-3
d_gene: .
abundance: many
v_gene: TRBV6-5
CDR3nt: TGTGCCACCACAGGGTCTGGAAACACCATATATTTT
CDR3aa: CATTGSGNTIYF

j_gene: TRBJ2-7
d_gene: TRBD2
abundance: many
v_gene: TRBV5-1
CDR3nt: TGCGCCAGCAGCTTGGAAGGCGGGAGTGGGTACGAGCAGTACTTC
CDR3aa: CASSLEGGSGYEQYF

j_gene: TRBJ2-7
d_gene: TRBD2
abundance: many
v_gene: TRBV5-1
CDR3nt: TGCGCCAGCAGACCGGGACTAGCGGAGTCCTACGAGCAGTACTTC
CDR3aa: CASRPGLAESYEQYF

j_gene: TRBJ2-5
d_gene: .
abundance: .
v_gene: TRBV27
CDR3nt: TGTGCCAGCAGTAGGGGGGAGGGCCTCGCGACCCAGTACTTC
CDR3aa: CASSRGEGLATQYF

j_gene: TRBJ1-2
d_gene: TRBD1
abundance: many
v_gene: TRBV20-1
CDR3nt: TGCAGTGCTAGAGGTGGCCAGGGGGCGACCCCGGGCGGCTACACCTTC
CDR3aa: CSARGGQGATPGGYTF

j_gene: TRBJ1-5
d_gene: .
abundance: many
v_gene: TRBV7-3
CDR3nt: TGTGCCAGCAGCTTAACTGGTAATCAGCCCCAGCATTTT
CDR3aa: CASSLTGNQPQHF

j_gene: TRBJ1-6
d_gene: .
abundance: .
v_gene: TRBV20-1
CDR3nt: TGCAGTGCTGGAGATCCCAGGGGAGGTGATTCACCCCTCCACTTT
CDR3aa: CSAGDPRGGDSPLHF

j_gene: TRBJ2-1
d_gene: TRBD2
abundance: .
v_gene: TRBV3-1
CDR3nt: TGTGCCAGCAGCCGAACTAGCGGGAGCAACAATGAGCAGTTCTTC
CDR3aa: CASSRTSGSNNEQFF

j_gene: TRBJ2-7
d_gene: .
abundance: many
v_gene: TRBV6-1
CDR3nt: TGTGCCAGCAGTGAAGCGAAGAGTCTCTCCTACGAGCAGTACTTC
CDR3aa: CASSEAKSLSYEQYF

j_gene: TRBJ2-1
d_gene: .
abundance: many
v_gene: TRBV5-4
CDR3nt: TGTGCCAGCAGCTTGGATCAGAGCCGCTCCTACAATGAGCAGTTCTTC
CDR3aa: CASSLDQSRSYNEQFF